This TCR beta chain was sequenced during a study of blood T cell repertoires in COVID-19. V lost 6 bases and J 5 bases, leaving 17 bases between the germline ends. The CDR3 length is 15 residues. The germline gives CDR1 SGHTA, CDR2 FQGTGA. This clone was seen only once. In the original analysis: Estimated nucleated cell counts came from reference gene primer amplification. TCRdb's table, derived via immunoSEQ multiplex PCR, lists solely in-frame clones and lacks some. That table supplies the V and J calls and clone size; D and trimming were determined from the DNA. This sample carries 200,000 or so clones, about 84% of them seen once, and the ten largest clones take nearly 7.5%. Individuals aged about 18 to 95 years were recruited from 24 US areas.

The chain links TRBV7-3 to TRBJ2-1; D possibly corresponds to TRBD2 (6 bases). The sequenced material came from PBMCs or T cells enriched from blood (not recorded which). The sequence was collected from a woman aged 40 to 55 with acute COVID-19. The CDR3 spells CASSGARGWDNEQFF. The CDR3 DNA follows: TGTGCCAGCAGTGGGGCTCGGGGGTGGGACAATGAGCAGTTCTTC.